One sample yielded the 5 T cell receptor beta chains listed below, sequenced in a study of Graves' ophthalmopathy and Graves' hyperthyroidism. The authors amplified TCR beta CDR3 regions, and they did so from RNA transcripts for repertoire sequencing. HTBI primers served in a first-round RT-PCR, which a second-round multiplex PCR followed. A single record per CDR3 protein comes from TCRdb applying MiXCR to the multiplex PCR reads. The profile shows over a million distinct CDR3 sequences, around a third of them singletons. The specimen sequenced was peripheral blood or thyroid tissue (not recorded which). These receptors were obtained from an adult man with Graves' hyperthyroidism.

Notes on this clonotype: The junction differs from germline at one of its ends, possibly a read error. The chain combines TRBV2 with TRBJ2-2; D is possibly TRBD1 or TRBD2 (6 bases each). The CDR3 has 15 residues. Germline CDR1 is SNHLY and CDR2 is FYNNEI. Here the CDR3 DNA reads TGTGCCAGCAGTCTTACCGGAGGGGGAACCGGGGAGCCGTTTTTT. It is translated as CASSLTGGGTGEPFF.

The table lists this clonotype with many counts. V and J are TRBV12-3 or TRBV12-4 and TRBJ2-5; 7 nucleotides line up with TRBD1. The CDR3 consists of 16 residues. J was trimmed by 2 bases and V by 2 bases; bases with no gene match: 8. The CDR3 coding sequence is TGTGCCAGCAGTTTACAACCCAGGGGGACGCAAGAGACCCAGTACTTC. As protein: CASSLQPRGTQETQYF.

This clonotype was detected only a few times. The J gene is TRBJ2-2, the V gene TRBV12-3 or TRBV12-4; D call uncertain. Trimming shortened V by 6 bases and J by 1 base, and 9 bases separated the two germline ends. The CDR3 spans 14 residues. The CDR3 sequence is CASSYSLNTGELFF. The CDR3 DNA sequence: TGTGCCAGCAGCTACTCTTTGAACACCGGGGAGCTGTTTTTT.

The chain joins TRBV19 to TRBJ1-5; the D is unclear. Germline values: CDR1 LNHDA, CDR2 SQIVND (reference sequence). The CDR3 totals 11 residues. As DNA, the CDR3 is TGTGCGGGCCGGGGCAATCAGCCCCAGCATTTT. Its translation is CAGRGNQPQHF.

Comments on this clonotype: A read error may produce the germline difference seen at one junction end. This sequence joins TRBV10-3 and TRBJ1-5; D unclear. Per germline, CDR1 ENHRY and CDR2 SYGVKD. The CDR3 consists of 15 residues. The CDR3 region is CASSVWGEGNQPQHF. For the CDR3, the DNA is TGTGCCAGCAGTGTTTGGGGTGAGGGCAATCAGCCCCAGCATTTT.